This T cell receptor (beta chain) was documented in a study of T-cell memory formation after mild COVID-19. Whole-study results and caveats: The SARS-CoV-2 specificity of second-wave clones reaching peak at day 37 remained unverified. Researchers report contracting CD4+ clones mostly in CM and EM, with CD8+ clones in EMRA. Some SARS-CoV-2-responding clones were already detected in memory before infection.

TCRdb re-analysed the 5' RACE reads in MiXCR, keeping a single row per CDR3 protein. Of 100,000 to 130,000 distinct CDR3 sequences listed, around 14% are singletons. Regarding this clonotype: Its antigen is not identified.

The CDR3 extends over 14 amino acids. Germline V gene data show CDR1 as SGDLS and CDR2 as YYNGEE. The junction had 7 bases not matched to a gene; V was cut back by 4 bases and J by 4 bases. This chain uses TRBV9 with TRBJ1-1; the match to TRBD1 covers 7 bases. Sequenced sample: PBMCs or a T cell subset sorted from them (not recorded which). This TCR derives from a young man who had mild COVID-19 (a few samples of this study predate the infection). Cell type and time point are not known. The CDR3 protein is CASSSRQGPTEAFF. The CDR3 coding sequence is TGTGCCAGCAGCTCACGACAGGGTCCCACTGAAGCTTTCTTT. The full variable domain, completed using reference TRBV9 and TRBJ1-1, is DSGVTQTPKHLITATGQRVTLRCSPRSGDLSVYWYQQSLDQGLQFLIQYYNGEERAKGNILERFSAQQFPDLHSELNLSSLELGDSALYFCASSSRQGPTEAFFGQGTRLTVV.